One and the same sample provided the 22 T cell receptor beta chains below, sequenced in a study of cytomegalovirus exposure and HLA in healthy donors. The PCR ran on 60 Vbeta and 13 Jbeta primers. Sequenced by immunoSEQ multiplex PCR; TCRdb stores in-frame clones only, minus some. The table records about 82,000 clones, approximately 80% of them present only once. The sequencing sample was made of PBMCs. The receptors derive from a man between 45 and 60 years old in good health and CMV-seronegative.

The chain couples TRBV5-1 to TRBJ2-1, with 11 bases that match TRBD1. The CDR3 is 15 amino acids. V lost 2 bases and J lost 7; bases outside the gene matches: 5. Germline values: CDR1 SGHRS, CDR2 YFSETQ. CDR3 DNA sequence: TGCGCCAGCAGCTTAACCGGGACAGGGGGTAATGAGCAGTTCTTC. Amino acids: CASSLTGTGGNEQFF. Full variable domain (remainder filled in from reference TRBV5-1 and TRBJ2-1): KAGVTQTPRYLIKTRGQQVTLSCSPISGHRSVSWYQQTPGQGLQFLFEYFSETQRNKGNFPGRFSGRQFSNSRSEMNVSTLELGDSALYLCASSLTGTGGNEQFFGPGTRLTVL.

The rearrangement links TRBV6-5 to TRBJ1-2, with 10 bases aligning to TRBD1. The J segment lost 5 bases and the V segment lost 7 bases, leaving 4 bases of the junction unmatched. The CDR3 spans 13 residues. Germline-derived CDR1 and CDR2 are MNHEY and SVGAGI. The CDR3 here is CASTRTGGYGYTF. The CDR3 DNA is TGTGCCAGCACCCGGACAGGGGGGTATGGCTACACCTTC.

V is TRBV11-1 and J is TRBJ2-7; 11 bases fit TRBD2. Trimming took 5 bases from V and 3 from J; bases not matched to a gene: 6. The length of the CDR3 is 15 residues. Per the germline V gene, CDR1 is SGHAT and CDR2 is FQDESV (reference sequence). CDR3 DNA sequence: TGTGCCAGCAGCACGACTAGCGGGGAGTTCTACGAGCAGTACTTC. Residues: CASSTTSGEFYEQYF.

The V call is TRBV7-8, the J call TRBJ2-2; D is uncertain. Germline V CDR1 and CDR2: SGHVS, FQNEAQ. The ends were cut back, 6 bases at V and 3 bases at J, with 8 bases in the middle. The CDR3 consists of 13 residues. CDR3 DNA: TGTGCCAGCAGTCGGTCGTACACCGGGGAGCTGTTTTTT. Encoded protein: CASSRSYTGELFF.

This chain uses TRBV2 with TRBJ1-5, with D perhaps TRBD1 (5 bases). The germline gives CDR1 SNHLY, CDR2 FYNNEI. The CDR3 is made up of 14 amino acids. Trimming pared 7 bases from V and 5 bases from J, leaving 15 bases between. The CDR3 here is CASKSRDLYQPQHF. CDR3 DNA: TGTGCCAGCAAATCCCGGGACTTATATCAGCCCCAGCATTTT. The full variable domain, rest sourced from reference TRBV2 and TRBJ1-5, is EPEVTQTPSHQVTQMGQEVILRCVPISNHLYFYWYRQILGQKVEFLVSFYNNEISEKSEIFDDQFSVERPDGSNFTLKIRSTKLEDSAMYFCASKSRDLYQPQHFGDGTRLSIL.

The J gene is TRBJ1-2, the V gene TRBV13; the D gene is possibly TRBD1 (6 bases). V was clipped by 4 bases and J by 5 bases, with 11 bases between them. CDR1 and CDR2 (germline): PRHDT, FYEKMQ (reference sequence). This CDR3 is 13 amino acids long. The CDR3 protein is CASSSRTAYGYTF. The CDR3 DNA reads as TGTGCCAGCAGCTCGCGGACAGCTTATGGCTACACCTTC.

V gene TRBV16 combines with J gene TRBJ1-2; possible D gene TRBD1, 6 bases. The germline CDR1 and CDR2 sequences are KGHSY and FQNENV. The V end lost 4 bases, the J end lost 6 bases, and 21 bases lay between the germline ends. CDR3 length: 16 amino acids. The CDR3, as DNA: TGTGCCAGCAGCCCAACACCCGGGACACTCGGGCATGGCTACACCTTC. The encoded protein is CASSPTPGTLGHGYTF.

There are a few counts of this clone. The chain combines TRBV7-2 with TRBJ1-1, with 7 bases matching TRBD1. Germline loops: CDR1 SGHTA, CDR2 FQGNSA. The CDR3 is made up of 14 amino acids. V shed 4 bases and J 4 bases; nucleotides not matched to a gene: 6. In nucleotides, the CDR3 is TGTGCCAGCAGCTCGATCGACAGGGCCACTGAAGCTTTCTTT. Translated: CASSSIDRATEAFF.

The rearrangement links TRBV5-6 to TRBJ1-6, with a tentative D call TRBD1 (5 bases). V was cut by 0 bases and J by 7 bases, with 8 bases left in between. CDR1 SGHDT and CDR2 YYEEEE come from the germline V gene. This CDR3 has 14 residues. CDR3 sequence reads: CASSLDRWNSPLHF. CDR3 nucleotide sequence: TGTGCCAGCAGCTTGGACAGGTGGAATTCACCCCTCCACTTT.

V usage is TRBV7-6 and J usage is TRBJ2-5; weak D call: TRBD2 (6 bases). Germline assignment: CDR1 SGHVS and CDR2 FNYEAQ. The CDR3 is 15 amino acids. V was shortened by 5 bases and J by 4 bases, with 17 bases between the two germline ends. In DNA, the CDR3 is TGTGCCAGCAGCCACCCCCCGGGAGATTCAGAGACCCAGTACTTC. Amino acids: CASSHPPGDSETQYF. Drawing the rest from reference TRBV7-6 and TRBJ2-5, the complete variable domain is GAGVSQSPRYKVTKRGQDVALRCDPISGHVSLYWYRQALGQGPEFLTYFNYEAQQDKSGLPNDRFSAERPEGSISTLTIQRTEQRDSAMYRCASSHPPGDSETQYFGPGTRLLVL.

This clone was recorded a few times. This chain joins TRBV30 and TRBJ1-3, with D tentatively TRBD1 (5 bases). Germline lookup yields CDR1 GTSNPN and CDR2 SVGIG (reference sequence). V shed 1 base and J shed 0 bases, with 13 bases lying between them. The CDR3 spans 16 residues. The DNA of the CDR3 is TGTGCCTGGAGTGAACAGGCTCCAACCTCTGGAAACACCATATATTTT. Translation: CAWSEQAPTSGNTIYF.

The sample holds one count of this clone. The CDR3 DNA follows: TGTGCCAGCAGCTTGCGGGGTTACAGGGGGAACTATGGCTACACCTTC. This codes for CASSLRGYRGNYGYTF. The genes are TRBV5-5 and TRBJ1-2, with TRBD1 identical over 8 bases. J was trimmed by 2 bases and V by 1 base; bases with no gene match: 7. Germline V gene data show CDR1 as SGHKS and CDR2 as YYEKEE (reference sequence). The CDR3 totals 16 residues. The full variable domain, with the rest looked up from reference TRBV5-5 and TRBJ1-2, is DAGVTQSPTHLIKTRGQQVTLRCSPISGHKSVSWYQQVLGQGPQFIFQYYEKEERGRGNFPDRFSARQFPNYSSELNVNALLLGDSALYLCASSLRGYRGNYGYTFGSGTRLTVV.

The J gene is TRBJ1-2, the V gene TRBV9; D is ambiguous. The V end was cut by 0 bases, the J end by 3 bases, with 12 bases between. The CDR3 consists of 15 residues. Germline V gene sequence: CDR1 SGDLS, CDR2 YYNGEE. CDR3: CASSVDWSQDYGYTF. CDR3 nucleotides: TGTGCCAGCAGCGTAGATTGGTCCCAGGACTATGGCTACACCTTC.

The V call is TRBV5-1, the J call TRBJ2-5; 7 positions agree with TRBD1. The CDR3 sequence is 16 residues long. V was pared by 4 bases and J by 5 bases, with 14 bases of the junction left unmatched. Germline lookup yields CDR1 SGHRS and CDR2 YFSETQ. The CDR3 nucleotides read TGCGCCAGCAGCACGGGACAGCCACTTTTGGGGGAGACCCAGTACTTC. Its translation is CASSTGQPLLGETQYF.

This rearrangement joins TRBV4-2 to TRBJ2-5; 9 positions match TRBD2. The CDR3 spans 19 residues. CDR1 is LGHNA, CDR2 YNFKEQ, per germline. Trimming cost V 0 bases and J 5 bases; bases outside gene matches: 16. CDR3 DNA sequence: TGTGCCAGCAGCCAAGATTATGCGGAGGCGAGGACTAGCGAGGAGACCCAGTACTTC. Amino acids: CASSQDYAEARTSEETQYF.

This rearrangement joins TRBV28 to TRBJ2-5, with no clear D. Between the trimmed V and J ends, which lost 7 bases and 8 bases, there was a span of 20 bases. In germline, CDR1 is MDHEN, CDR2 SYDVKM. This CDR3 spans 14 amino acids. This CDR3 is CASTLRKEWATQYF. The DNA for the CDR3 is TGTGCCAGCACCTTAAGGAAGGAATGGGCCACCCAGTACTTC.

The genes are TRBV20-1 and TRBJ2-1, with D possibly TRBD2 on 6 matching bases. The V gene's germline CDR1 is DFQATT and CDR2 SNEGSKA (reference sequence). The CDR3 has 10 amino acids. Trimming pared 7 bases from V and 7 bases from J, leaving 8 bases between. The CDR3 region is CSVGGNEQFF. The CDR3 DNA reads TGCAGTGTTGGGGGGAATGAGCAGTTCTTC.

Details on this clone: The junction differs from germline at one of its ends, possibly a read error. The CDR3 DNA reads as TGTTCCAGCAGTACAGGGGGGTACGAGCAGTACTTC. It translates to CSSSTGGYEQYF. This chain links TRBV7-9 with TRBJ2-7; 8 nucleotides match TRBD1. The CDR3 is 12 residues long. Germline loops: CDR1 SEHNR, CDR2 FQNEAQ (reference sequence).

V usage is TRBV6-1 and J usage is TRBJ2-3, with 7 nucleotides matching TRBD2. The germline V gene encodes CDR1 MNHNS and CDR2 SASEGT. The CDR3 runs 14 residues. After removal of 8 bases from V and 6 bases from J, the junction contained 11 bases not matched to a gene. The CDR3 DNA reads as TGTGCCAGCTTAACTAGCGTGGGACGGGATACGCAGTATTTT. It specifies CASLTSVGRDTQYF.

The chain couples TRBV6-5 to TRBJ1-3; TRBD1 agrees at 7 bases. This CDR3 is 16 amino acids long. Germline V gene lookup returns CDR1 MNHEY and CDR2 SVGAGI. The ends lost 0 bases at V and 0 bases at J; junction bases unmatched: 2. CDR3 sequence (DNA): TGTGCCAGCAGTTACTCCCAGGGGGGCTCTGGAAACACCATATATTTT. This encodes CASSYSQGGSGNTIYF.

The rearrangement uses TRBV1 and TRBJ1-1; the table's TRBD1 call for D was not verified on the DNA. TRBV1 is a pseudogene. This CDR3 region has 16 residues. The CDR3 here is CTSSQGTGTGNTEAFF. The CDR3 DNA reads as TGCACCAGCAGCCAAGGGACAGGGACCGGGAACACTGAAGCTTTCTTT.

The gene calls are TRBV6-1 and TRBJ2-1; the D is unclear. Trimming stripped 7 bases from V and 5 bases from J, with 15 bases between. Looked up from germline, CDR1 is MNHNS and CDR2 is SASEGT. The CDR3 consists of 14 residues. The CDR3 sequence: CASTDGSTNNEQFF. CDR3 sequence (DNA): TGTGCCAGCACCGACGGCAGTACTAACAATGAGCAGTTCTTC.